A selection of T cell receptor beta chains follows, all from one sample in a study of shared clonotypes between healthy human individuals. Using immunoSEQ multiplex PCR, the repertoire was profiled, and TCRdb retains in-frame clones only, with some absent. The sample carries approximately 1.5 million clones, around 98% recorded once. The sample consisted of naive CD4+ T cells sorted from blood. These receptors were taken from a man under 40 in good health. Each CDR3 is given with its conserved first and last residue. The D gene is left open where the match is weak. Expanded clones are given a class, and other clones once, few, many or no size at all.

V gene: TRBV7-3
clone size: -
D gene: TRBD1
J gene: TRBJ1-2
CDR3 protein: CASSLPGQGSGYTF
CDR3 DNA: TGTGCCAGCAGCTTGCCGGGACAGGGGAGTGGCTACACCTTC

V gene: TRBV11-2
clone size: -
D gene: -
J gene: TRBJ2-2
CDR3 protein: CASSLRTRGGTGELFF
CDR3 DNA: TGTGCCAGCAGCTTAAGAACCCGGGGAGGCACCGGGGAGCTGTTTTTT

V gene: TRBV9
clone size: once
D gene: TRBD1
J gene: TRBJ1-1
CDR3 protein: CASSVAGTGHTEAFF
CDR3 DNA: TGTGCCAGCAGCGTGGCCGGGACAGGGCACACTGAAGCTTTCTTT

V gene: TRBV4-1
clone size: -
D gene: TRBD1
J gene: TRBJ1-5
CDR3 protein: CASSQDGGQSGGHYSNQPQHF
CDR3 DNA: TGCGCCAGCAGCCAAGACGGGGGACAGTCCGGGGGACATTATAGCAATCAGCCCCAGCATTTT

V gene: TRBV7-9
clone size: once
D gene: -
J gene: TRBJ2-1
CDR3 protein: CASSAGTYNEQFF
CDR3 DNA: TGTGCCAGCAGCGCCGGGACCTACAATGAGCAGTTCTTC

V gene: TRBV27
clone size: -
D gene: TRBD2
J gene: TRBJ2-3
CDR3 protein: CASMKRELNTDTQYF
CDR3 DNA: TGTGCCAGCATGAAGCGGGAGCTCAACACAGATACGCAGTATTTT

V gene: TRBV29-1
clone size: -
D gene: -
J gene: TRBJ2-7
CDR3 protein: CSVVGTRAGEQYF
CDR3 DNA: TGCAGCGTTGTTGGGACCCGGGCAGGCGAGCAGTACTTC

V gene: TRBV27
clone size: once
D gene: -
J gene: TRBJ1-1
CDR3 protein: CASSPYSAGAHTEAFF
CDR3 DNA: TGTGCCAGCAGTCCTTACAGCGCGGGGGCCCACACTGAAGCTTTCTTT

V gene: TRBV25-1
clone size: -
D gene: -
J gene: TRBJ1-3
CDR3 protein: CASSGLVSGNTIYF
CDR3 DNA: TGTGCCAGCAGCGGGCTGGTCTCTGGAAACACCATATATTTT

V gene: TRBV19
clone size: -
D gene: -
J gene: TRBJ2-5
CDR3 protein: CASSIVRVSQETQYF
CDR3 DNA: TGTGCCAGTAGTATAGTCAGGGTCTCGCAAGAGACCCAGTACTTC

V gene: TRBV2
clone size: -
D gene: -
J gene: TRBJ1-1
CDR3 protein: CASSVHRQDEAFF
CDR3 DNA: TGTGCCAGCAGTGTCCACAGGCAGGATGAAGCTTTCTTT

V gene: TRBV2
clone size: -
D gene: -
J gene: TRBJ2-1
CDR3 protein: CASSWGTYNEQFF
CDR3 DNA: TGTGCCAGCAGTTGGGGAACCTACAATGAGCAGTTCTTC

V gene: TRBV9
clone size: -
D gene: -
J gene: TRBJ1-4
CDR3 protein: CASSERSNEKLFF
CDR3 DNA: TGTGCCAGCAGCGAGAGATCTAATGAAAAACTGTTTTTT